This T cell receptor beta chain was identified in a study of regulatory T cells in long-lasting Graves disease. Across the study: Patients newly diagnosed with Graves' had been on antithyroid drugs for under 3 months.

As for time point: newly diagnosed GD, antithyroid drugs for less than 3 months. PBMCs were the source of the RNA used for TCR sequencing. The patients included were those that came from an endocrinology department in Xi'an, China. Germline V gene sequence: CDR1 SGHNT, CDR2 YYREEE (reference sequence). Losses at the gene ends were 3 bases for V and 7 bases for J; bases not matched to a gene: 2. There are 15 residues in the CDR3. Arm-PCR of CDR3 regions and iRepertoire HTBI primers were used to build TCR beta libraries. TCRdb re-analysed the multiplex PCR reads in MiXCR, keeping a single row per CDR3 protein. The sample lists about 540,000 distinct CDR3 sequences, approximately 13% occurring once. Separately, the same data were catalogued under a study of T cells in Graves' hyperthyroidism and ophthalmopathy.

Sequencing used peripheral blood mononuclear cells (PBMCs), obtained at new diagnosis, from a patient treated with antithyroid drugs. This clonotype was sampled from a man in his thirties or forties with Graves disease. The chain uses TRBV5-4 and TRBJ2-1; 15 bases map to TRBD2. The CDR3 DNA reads TGTGCCAGCAGCTGGGGGACTAGCGGGAGGAATGAGCAGTTCTTC. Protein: CASSWGTSGRNEQFF.